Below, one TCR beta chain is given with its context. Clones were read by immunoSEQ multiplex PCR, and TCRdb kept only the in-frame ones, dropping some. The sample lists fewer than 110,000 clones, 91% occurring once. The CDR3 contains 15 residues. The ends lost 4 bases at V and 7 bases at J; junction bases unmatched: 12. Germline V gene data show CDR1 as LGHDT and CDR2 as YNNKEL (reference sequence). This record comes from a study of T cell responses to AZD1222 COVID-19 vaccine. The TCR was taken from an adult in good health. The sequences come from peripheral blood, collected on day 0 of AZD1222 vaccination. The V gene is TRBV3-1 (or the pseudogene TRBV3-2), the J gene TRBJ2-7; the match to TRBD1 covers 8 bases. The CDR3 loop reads CASSLGQGPTGEQYF. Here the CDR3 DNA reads TGTGCCAGCAGCCTCGGACAGGGACCCACCGGGGAGCAGTACTTC.